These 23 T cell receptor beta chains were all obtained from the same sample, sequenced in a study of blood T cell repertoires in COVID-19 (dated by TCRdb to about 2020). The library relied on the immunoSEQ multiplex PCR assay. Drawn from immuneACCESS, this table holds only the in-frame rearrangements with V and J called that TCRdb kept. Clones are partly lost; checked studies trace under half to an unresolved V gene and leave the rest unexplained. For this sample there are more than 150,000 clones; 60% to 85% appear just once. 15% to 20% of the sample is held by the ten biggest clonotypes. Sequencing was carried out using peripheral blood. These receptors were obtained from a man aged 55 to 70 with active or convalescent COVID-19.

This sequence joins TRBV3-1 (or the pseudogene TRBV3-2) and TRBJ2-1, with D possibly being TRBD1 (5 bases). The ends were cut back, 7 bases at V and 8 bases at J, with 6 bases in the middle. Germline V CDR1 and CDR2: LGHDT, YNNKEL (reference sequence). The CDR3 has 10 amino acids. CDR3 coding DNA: TGTGCCAGCAAAGGGGATGAGCAGTTCTTC. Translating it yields CASKGDEQFF.

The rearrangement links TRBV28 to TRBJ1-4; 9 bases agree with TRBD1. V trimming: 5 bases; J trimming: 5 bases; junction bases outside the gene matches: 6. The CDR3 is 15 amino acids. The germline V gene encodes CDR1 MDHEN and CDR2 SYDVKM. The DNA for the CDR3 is TGTGCCAGCAGTCTCCCGGGACAGGGAAATGAAAAACTGTTTTTT. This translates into CASSLPGQGNEKLFF. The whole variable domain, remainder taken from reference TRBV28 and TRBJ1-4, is DVKVTQSSRYLVKRTGEKVFLECVQDMDHENMFWYRQDPGLGLRLIYFSYDVKMKEKGDIPEGYSVSREKKERFSLILESASTNQTSMYLCASSLPGQGNEKLFFGSGTQLSVL.

The CDR3 nucleotides read TGTGCCAGCAGGCCAGGGGTCAATGAGCAGTTCTTC. Its translation: CASRPGVNEQFF. The J gene is TRBJ2-1, the V gene TRBV7-2, with D perhaps matching TRBD1 (6 bases). This CDR3 is 12 amino acids long. The germline V and J ends were trimmed by 6 bases and 6 bases, with 9 bases remaining between them. Germline V gives CDR1 SGHTA, CDR2 FQGNSA.

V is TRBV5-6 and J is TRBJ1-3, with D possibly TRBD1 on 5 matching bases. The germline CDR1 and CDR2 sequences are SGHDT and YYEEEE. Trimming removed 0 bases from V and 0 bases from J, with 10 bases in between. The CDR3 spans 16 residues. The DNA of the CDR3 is TGTGCCAGCAGCTTGGGACCCAGGGCCTCTGGAAACACCATATATTTT. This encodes CASSLGPRASGNTIYF.

CDR3 bases: TGTGCCAGCAGCCTGGGGGGGGACAGGGATTTTCTTAGCTCCTACAATGAGCAGTTCTTC. Its translation is CASSLGGDRDFLSSYNEQFF. This chain connects TRBV6-6 to TRBJ2-1; the match to TRBD1 covers 9 bases. CDR1 is MNHNY and CDR2 is SVGAGI in the germline V gene (reference sequence). Losses at the gene ends were 6 bases for V and 0 bases for J; bases not matched to a gene: 18. The length of the CDR3 is 20 residues.

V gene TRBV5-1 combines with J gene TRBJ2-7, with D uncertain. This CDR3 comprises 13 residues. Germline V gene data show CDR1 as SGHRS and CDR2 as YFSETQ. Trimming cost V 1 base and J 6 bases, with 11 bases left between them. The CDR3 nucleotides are TGCGCCAGCAGCTTGTCCCTACTTGGCGAGCAGTACTTC. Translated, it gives CASSLSLLGEQYF.

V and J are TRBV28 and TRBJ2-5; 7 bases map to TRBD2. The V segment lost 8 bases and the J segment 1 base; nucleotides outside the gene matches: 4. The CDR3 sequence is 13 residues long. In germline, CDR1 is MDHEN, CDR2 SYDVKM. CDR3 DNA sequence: TGTGCCAGCCAGCGGGACTTCCAAGAGACCCAGTACTTC. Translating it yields CASQRDFQETQYF.

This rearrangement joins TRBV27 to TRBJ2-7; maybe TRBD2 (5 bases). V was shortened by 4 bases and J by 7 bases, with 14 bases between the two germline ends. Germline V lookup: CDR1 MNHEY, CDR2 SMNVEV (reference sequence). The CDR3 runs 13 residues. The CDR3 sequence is CASSSSETGEQYF. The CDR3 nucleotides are TGTGCCAGCAGTTCCTCCGAGACGGGGGAGCAGTACTTC.

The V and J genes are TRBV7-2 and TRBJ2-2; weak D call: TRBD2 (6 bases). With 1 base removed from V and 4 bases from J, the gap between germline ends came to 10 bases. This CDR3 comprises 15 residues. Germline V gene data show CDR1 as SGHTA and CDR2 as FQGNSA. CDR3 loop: CASSLEFGGTGELFF. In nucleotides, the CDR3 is TGTGCCAGCAGCTTAGAATTCGGGGGCACCGGGGAGCTGTTTTTT.

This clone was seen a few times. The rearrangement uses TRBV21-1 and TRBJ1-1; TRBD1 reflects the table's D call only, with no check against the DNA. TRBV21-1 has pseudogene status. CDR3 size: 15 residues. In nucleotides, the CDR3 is TGTGCCAGCAGCAAAGAGCCCCAGGGGGGTAGAGAAGCTTTCTTT. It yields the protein CASSKEPQGGREAFF.

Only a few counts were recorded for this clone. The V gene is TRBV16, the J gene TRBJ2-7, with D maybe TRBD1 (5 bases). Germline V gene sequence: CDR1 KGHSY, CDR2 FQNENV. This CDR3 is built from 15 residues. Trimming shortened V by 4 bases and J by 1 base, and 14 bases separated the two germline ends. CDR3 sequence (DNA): TGTGCCAGCAGCCTTCCAGGGCCTGAGTCCTACGAGCAGTACTTC. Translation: CASSLPGPESYEQYF.

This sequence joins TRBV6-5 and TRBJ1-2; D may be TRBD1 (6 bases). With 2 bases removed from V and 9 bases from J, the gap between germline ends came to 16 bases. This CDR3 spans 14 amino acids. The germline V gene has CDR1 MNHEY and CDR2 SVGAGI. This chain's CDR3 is CASSYQQGTFRYTF. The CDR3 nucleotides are TGTGCCAGCAGTTACCAACAGGGTACTTTCCGCTACACCTTC.

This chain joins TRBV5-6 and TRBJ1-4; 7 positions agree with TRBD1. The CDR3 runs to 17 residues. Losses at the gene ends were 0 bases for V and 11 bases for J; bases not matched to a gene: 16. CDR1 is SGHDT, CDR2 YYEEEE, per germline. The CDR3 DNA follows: TGTGCCAGCAGCTTGGGAGCGTGGGTCCGACAGGGAGAGAAACTGTTTTTT. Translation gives CASSLGAWVRQGEKLFF.

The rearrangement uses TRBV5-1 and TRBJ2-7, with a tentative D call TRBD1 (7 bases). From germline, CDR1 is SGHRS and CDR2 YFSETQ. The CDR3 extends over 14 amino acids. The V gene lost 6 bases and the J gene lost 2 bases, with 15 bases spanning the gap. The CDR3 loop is CASNRGGGTYEQYF. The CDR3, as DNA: TGCGCCAGCAACCGAGGGGGCGGGACCTACGAGCAGTACTTC. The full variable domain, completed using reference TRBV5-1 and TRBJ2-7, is KAGVTQTPRYLIKTRGQQVTLSCSPISGHRSVSWYQQTPGQGLQFLFEYFSETQRNKGNFPGRFSGRQFSNSRSEMNVSTLELGDSALYLCASNRGGGTYEQYFGPGTRLTVT.

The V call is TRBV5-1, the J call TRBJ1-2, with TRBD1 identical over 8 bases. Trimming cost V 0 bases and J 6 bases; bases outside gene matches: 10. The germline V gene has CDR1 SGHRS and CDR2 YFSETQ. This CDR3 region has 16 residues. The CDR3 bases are TGCGCCAGCAGCTTGGAGGACAGGGCGTTCAAGGATGGCTACACCTTC. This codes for CASSLEDRAFKDGYTF.

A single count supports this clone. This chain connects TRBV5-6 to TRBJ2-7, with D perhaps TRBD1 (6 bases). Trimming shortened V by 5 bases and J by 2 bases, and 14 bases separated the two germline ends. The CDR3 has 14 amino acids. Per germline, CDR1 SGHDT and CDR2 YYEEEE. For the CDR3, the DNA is TGTGCCAGCAGTAGGAGACAGGTTACCTACGAGCAGTACTTC. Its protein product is CASSRRQVTYEQYF.

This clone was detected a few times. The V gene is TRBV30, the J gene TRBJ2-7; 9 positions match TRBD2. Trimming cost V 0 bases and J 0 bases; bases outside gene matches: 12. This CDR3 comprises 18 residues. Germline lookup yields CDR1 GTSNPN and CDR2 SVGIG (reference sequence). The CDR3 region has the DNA TGTGCCTGGAGTGTCTGGACTAGCGCCTTCCCGAGCTCCTACGAGCAGTACTTC. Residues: CAWSVWTSAFPSSYEQYF.

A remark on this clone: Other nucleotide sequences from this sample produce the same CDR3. The DNA of the CDR3 is TGCGCCAGCAGCTTGGACGGTCGAAACACCATATATTTT. The encoded protein is CASSLDGRNTIYF. This chain links TRBV5-1 with TRBJ1-3; D is undetermined. V shed 0 bases and J shed 5 bases, with 6 bases lying between them. CDR1 is SGHRS, CDR2 YFSETQ, per germline. CDR3 size: 13 residues.

CDR3: CASSLSGRSYNEQFF. In DNA form, the CDR3 reads TGTGCCAGCAGCTTGAGCGGGAGGTCCTACAATGAGCAGTTCTTC. J is TRBJ2-1 and V is TRBV7-9, with 9 bases matching TRBD2. CDR1 SEHNR and CDR2 FQNEAQ come from the germline V gene (reference sequence). The J segment lost 1 base and the V segment lost 3 bases, leaving 1 base of the junction unmatched. CDR3 size: 15 residues.

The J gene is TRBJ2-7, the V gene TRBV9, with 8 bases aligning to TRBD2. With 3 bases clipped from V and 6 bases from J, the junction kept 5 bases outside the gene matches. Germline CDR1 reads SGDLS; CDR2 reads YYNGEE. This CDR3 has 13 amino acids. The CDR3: CASSGTAGGEQYF. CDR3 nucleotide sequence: TGTGCCAGCAGCGGGACGGCGGGGGGCGAGCAGTACTTC. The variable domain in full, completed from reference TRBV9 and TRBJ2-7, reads DSGVTQTPKHLITATGQRVTLRCSPRSGDLSVYWYQQSLDQGLQFLIQYYNGEERAKGNILERFSAQQFPDLHSELNLSSLELGDSALYFCASSGTAGGEQYFGPGTRLTVT.

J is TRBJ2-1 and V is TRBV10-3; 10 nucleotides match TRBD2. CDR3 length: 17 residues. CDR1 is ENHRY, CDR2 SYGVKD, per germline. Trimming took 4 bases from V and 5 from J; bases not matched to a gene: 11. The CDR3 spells CAISGTSGKTRDNEQFF. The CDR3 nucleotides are TGTGCCATCAGTGGCACTAGCGGGAAAACGAGGGACAATGAGCAGTTCTTC.

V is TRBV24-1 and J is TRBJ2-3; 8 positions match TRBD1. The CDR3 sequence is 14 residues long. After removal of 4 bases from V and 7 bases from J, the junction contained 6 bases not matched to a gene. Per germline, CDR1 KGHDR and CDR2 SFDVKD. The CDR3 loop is CATSDSTGGNTQYF. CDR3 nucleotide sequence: TGTGCCACCAGTGACTCTACAGGGGGTAATACGCAGTATTTT.

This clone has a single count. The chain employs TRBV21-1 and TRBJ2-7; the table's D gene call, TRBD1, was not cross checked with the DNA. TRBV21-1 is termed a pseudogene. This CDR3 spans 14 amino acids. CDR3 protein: CASSAPRSTYEQYF. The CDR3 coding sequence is TGTGCCAGCAGCGCACCCAGAAGTACCTACGAGCAGTACTTC.